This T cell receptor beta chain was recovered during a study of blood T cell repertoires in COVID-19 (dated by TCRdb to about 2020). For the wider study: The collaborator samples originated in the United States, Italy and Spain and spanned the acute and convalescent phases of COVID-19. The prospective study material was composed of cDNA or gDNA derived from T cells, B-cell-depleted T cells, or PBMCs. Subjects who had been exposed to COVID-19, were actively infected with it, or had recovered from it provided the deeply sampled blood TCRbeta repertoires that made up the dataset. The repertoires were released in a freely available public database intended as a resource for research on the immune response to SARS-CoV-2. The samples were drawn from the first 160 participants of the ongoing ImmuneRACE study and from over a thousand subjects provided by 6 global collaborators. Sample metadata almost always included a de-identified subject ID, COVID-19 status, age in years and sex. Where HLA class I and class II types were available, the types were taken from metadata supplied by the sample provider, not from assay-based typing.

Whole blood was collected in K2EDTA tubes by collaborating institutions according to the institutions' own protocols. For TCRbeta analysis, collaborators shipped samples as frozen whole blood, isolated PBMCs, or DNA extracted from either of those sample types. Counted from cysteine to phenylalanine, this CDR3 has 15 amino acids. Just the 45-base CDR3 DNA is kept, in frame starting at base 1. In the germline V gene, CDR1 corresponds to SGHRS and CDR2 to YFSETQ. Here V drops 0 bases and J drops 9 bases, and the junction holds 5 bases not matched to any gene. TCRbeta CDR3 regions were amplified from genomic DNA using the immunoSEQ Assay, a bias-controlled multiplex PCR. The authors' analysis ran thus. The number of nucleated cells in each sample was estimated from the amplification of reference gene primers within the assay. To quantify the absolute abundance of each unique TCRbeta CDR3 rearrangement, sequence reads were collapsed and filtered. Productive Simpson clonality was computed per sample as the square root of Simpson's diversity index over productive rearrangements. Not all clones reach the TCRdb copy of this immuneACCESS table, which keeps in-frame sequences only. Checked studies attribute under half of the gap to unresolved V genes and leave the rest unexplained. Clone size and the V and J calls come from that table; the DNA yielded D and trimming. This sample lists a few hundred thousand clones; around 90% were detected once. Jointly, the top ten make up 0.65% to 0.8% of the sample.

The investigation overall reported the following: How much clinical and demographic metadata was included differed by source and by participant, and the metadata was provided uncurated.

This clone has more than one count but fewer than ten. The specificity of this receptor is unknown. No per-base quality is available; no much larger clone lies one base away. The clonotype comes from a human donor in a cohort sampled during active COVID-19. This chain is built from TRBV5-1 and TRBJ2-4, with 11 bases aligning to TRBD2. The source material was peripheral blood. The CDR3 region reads CASSLELAGEGIQYF. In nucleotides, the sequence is TGCGCCAGCAGCTTGGAACTAGCGGGGGAGGGCATTCAGTACTTC.